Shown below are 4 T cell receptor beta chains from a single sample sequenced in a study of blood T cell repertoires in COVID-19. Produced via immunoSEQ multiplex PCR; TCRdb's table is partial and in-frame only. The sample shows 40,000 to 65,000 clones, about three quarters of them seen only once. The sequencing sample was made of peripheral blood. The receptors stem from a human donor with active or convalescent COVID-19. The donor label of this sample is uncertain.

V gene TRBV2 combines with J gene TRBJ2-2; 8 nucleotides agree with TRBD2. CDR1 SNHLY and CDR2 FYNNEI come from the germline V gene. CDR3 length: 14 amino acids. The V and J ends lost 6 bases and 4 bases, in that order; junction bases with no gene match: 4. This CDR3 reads CASRRLASTGELFF. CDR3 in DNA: TGTGCCAGCAGGCGACTAGCGAGCACCGGGGAGCTGTTTTTT. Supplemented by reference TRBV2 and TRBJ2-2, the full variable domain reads EPEVTQTPSHQVTQMGQEVILRCVPISNHLYFYWYRQILGQKVEFLVSFYNNEISEKSEIFDDQFSVERPDGSNFTLKIRSTKLEDSAMYFCASRRLASTGELFFGEGSRLTVL.

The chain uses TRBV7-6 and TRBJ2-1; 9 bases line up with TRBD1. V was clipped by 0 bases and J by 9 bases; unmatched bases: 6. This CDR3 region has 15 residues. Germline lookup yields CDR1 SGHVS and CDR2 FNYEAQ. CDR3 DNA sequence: TGTGCCAGCAGCTTAGCAGGGACAGGGTTAAGTGAGCAGTTCTTC. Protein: CASSLAGTGLSEQFF.

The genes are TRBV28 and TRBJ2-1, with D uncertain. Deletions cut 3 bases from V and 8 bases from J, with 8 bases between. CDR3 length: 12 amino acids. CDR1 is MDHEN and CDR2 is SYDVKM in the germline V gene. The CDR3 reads CASSFLLDEQFF. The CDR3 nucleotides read TGTGCCAGCAGTTTCTTGTTAGATGAGCAGTTCTTC.

In nucleotides, the CDR3 is TGTGCCTGGGGACAGGGGGGAACCGGGGAGCTGTTTTTT. This sequence encodes CAWGQGGTGELFF. The chain employs TRBV30 and TRBJ2-2; 10 bases are shared with TRBD1. The CDR3 covers 13 residues. V trimming: 5 bases; J trimming: 5 bases; junction bases outside the gene matches: 2. Germline lookup yields CDR1 GTSNPN and CDR2 SVGIG (reference sequence).